This T cell receptor beta chain was obtained from a study of technical replicates of blood from a handful of donors (dated by TCRdb to 2016 to 2017). The library was generated by the immunoSEQ multiplex PCR assay. As stored in TCRdb, this immuneACCESS dataset retains in-frame rearrangements with V and J assigned. A fraction of the clones does not appear; measured against another copy, unresolved V genes explain less than half of the discrepancy, and the remainder lacks a known reason. This sample gives tens of thousands of clones in total; about 94% of them show up just once. Of the sample, approximately 0.26% falls within the top ten clones. Worth noting for this clone: Its recognized antigen is unknown. Qualities for individual bases were not recorded, and no much larger clone is one base off.

Sequences were obtained from T cells isolated from PBMCs. This receptor was taken from a human donor in good health.

The DNA reads TGCAGCGTAAAGTTGGCTAGCGGGAGGGCAGATACGCAGTATTTT. Translated, it reads CSVKLASGRADTQYF. The receptor chain draws on TRBV29-1 and TRBJ2-3; 12 bases in the junction line up with TRBD2. In the germline V gene, CDR1 corresponds to SQVTM and CDR2 to ANQGSEA. V is trimmed back by 6 bases and J by 4 bases, and the junction contains 8 bases that no gene match accounts for. Reading from cysteine to phenylalanine, the CDR3 counts 15 amino acids. Only the CDR3 portion is preserved as DNA: 45 bases, with reading frame beginning at the first base.